The sequence of this T cell receptor beta chain was determined in a study of metastatic and nonmetastatic thyroid tumors. Whole-study context: A comparison of repertoires was made across blood and tumor or nodule tissue from malignant and benign thyroid patients.

Study-level findings and limits: The study reportedly found significantly higher TCR beta diversity in malignant thyroid tumors than benign nodules, in blood and tumor.

Per the original methods: CDR3 was compared across clinicopathological groups, and the resulting differences were used to build a distant-metastasis classifier for papillary thyroid cancer. TCRdb re-processed the PCR reads through MiXCR. The V and J calls were not made by the authors but by TCRdb's processing. The sample carries tens of thousands of clones, around 12% recorded once. This clone appeared a few times. Its antigen is not known. Possible read error: a much larger clone is one base away. In this CDR3 the conserved last residue, phenylalanine or tryptophan, is missing, so a read error is likely. Each patient went into thyroid surgery without having received any treatment. Trimming cost V 2 bases and J 2 bases, with 8 bases left between them. This CDR3 has 14 amino acids. CDR1 is MNHEY and CDR2 is SVGEGT in the germline V gene.

Sequencing used tumor tissue. V gene TRBV6-2 or TRBV6-3 combines with J gene TRBJ2-3; a possible D gene is TRBD1 (6 bases). The origin of this receptor is a female donor with papillary thyroid cancer or a benign thyroid nodule (not recorded which). Some clones in this sample may be carry-over from other donors' samples. The CDR3 nucleotides read TGTGCCAGCAGTTACCGGGACATCACAGATACGCAGTATTCT. Translating gives CASSYRDITDTQYS.